Below are 10 T cell receptor beta chains sequenced from a single sample in a study of technical replicates of blood from a handful of donors. The method was immunoSEQ multiplex PCR; TCRdb's version includes in-frame clones alone and lacks a portion of them. The sample records 80,000 to 100,000 clones, 95% being singletons. Material for sequencing was T cells isolated from PBMCs. The source of these receptors is a human donor in good health.

Notes on this clone: The germline gene is not matched at one end of the junction; a read error may be the cause. The chain combines TRBV29-1 with TRBJ2-7, with D uncertain. Germline assignment: CDR1 SQVTM and CDR2 ANQGSEA. The CDR3 is made up of 11 amino acids. The CDR3 sequence is CSVEGGLGQYF. The DNA for the CDR3 is TGCAGCGTCGAAGGTGGGCTGGGGCAGTACTTC.

The rearrangement links TRBV10-1 to TRBJ2-7; 8 bases fit TRBD1. Losses at the gene ends were 2 bases for V and 4 bases for J; bases not matched to a gene: 7. The V gene's germline CDR1 is WNHNN and CDR2 SYGVQD (reference sequence). The CDR3 has 15 residues. The CDR3 loop reads CASSEPGQGRYEQYF. The CDR3 DNA sequence: TGCGCCAGCAGTGAGCCTGGACAGGGTCGGTACGAGCAGTACTTC.

The V and J genes are TRBV6-5 and TRBJ1-2, with D possibly TRBD1 on 6 matching bases. CDR3 length: 16 amino acids. The germline V and J ends were trimmed by 6 bases and 4 bases, with 21 bases remaining between them. Germline V gene sequence: CDR1 MNHEY, CDR2 SVGAGI. The CDR3 bases are TGTGCCAGCAGCTACAAACAGGGAAGTGGGACCTATGGCTACACCTTC. It specifies CASSYKQGSGTYGYTF.

Here the CDR3 DNA reads TGCGCCAGCAGCCGCGGCCTCGGGACAGGGGATTCGGGTCGTTTCAATGAGCAGTTCTTC. Protein product: CASSRGLGTGDSGRFNEQFF. J is TRBJ2-1 and V is TRBV4-1; 10 bases fit TRBD1. The length of the CDR3 is 20 residues. J lost 6 bases, V lost 4 bases, and 21 bases had no gene match. CDR1 and CDR2 from the germline V gene are MGHRA and YSYEKL.

This rearrangement joins TRBV28 to TRBJ1-3, with D perhaps matching TRBD1 (6 bases). Germline V CDR1 and CDR2: MDHEN, SYDVKM. The CDR3 runs 16 residues. Trimming stripped 5 bases from V and 1 base from J, with 15 bases between. As DNA, the CDR3 is TGTGCCAGCAGTGTGGCTCTCAGGGGTTCTGGAAACACCATATATTTT. This codes for CASSVALRGSGNTIYF.

This chain connects TRBV18 to TRBJ2-3, with D perhaps TRBD2 (5 bases). The CDR3 runs to 17 residues. Germline values: CDR1 KGHSH, CDR2 LQKENI. The germline V and J ends were trimmed by 0 bases and 4 bases, with 17 bases remaining between them. Here the CDR3 DNA reads TGTGCCAGCTCACCACCGAGAGGCGCGGAGGCCGCAGATACGCAGTATTTT. It translates to CASSPPRGAEAADTQYF.

This chain connects TRBV19 to TRBJ1-2; D uncertain. The CDR3 has 12 residues. V lost 5 bases to trimming and J lost 2 bases, with 6 bases between them. CDR1 is LNHDA, CDR2 SQIVND, per germline (reference sequence). The CDR3 protein is CASSRGNYGYTF. CDR3 nucleotide sequence: TGTGCCAGTAGTCGGGGAAACTATGGCTACACCTTC.

The chain joins TRBV28 to TRBJ1-3; tentatively, D is TRBD1 (5 bases). The CDR3 covers 14 residues. V was clipped by 6 bases and J by 2 bases, with 11 bases between them. From germline, CDR1 is MDHEN and CDR2 SYDVKM. CDR3 region: CASSSGQTGNTIYF. The CDR3 DNA is TGTGCCAGCAGCTCTGGACAAACTGGAAACACCATATATTTT.

Here the CDR3 DNA reads TGTGCCAGTAGTACACAGGGGGCGAGCAGAGAGACCCAGTACTTC. This sequence encodes CASSTQGASRETQYF. The chain is built from TRBV19 and TRBJ2-5, with 9 nucleotides matching TRBD1. Germline assignment: CDR1 LNHDA and CDR2 SQIVND (reference sequence). V gave up 4 bases and J gave up 4 bases; unmatched junction bases: 7. This CDR3 comprises 15 residues. Complete variable domain (other parts from reference TRBV19 and TRBJ2-5): DGGITQSPKYLFRKEGQNVTLSCEQNLNHDAMYWYRQDPGQGLRLIYYSQIVNDFQKGDIAEGYSVSREKKESFPLTVTSAQKNPTAFYLCASSTQGASRETQYFGPGTRLLVL.

The rearrangement links TRBV9 to TRBJ2-5; 9 bases are a match to TRBD1. Germline CDR1 and CDR2: SGDLS and YYNGEE. V lost 3 bases, J lost 4 bases, and 7 bases stayed unmatched. The CDR3 spans 15 residues. The CDR3 nucleotides are TGTGCCAGCAGCGCGACAGGGGGTAACGGAGAGACCCAGTACTTC. Amino acid sequence: CASSATGGNGETQYF.